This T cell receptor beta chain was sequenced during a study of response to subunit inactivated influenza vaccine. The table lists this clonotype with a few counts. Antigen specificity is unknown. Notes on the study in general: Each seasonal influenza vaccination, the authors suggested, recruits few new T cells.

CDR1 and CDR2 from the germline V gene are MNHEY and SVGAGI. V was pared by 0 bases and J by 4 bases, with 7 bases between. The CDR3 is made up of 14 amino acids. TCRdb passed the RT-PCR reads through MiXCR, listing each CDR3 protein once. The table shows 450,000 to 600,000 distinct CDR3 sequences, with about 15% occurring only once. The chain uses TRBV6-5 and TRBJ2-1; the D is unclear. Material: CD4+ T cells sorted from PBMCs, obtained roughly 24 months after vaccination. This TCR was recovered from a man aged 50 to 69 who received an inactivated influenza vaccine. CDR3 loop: CASSYSRSYNEQFF. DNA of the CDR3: TGTGCCAGCAGTTACTCGCGGTCGTACAATGAGCAGTTCTTC.